The 18 T cell receptor beta chains reported below all come from one sample, sequenced in a study of early stage breast cancer tumors. Data came from immunoSEQ multiplex PCR; TCRdb stores just in-frame clones and leaves some out. The sample lists approximately 48,000 clones, about 90% seen once, with around 5% in the top ten. Source material: blood. The receptors here all came from a person between 65 and 80 years old with breast cancer.

The V gene is TRBV5-1, the J gene TRBJ2-1; D possibly corresponds to TRBD2 (5 bases). Trimming took 4 bases from V and 12 from J, leaving 14 bases between them. The CDR3 runs to 12 residues. Germline assignment: CDR1 SGHRS and CDR2 YFSETQ. The CDR3 is CASSPGSRGQFF. The CDR3 bases are TGCGCCAGCAGCCCCGGCTCCCGGGGGCAGTTCTTC. The whole variable domain, remainder taken from reference TRBV5-1 and TRBJ2-1, is KAGVTQTPRYLIKTRGQQVTLSCSPISGHRSVSWYQQTPGQGLQFLFEYFSETQRNKGNFPGRFSGRQFSNSRSEMNVSTLELGDSALYLCASSPGSRGQFFGPGTRLTVL.

V usage is TRBV5-8 and J usage is TRBJ1-2; a possible D gene is TRBD1 (5 bases). The CDR3 covers 14 residues. Trimming took 0 bases from V and 3 from J, leaving 9 bases between them. The V gene's germline CDR1 is SGHTS and CDR2 YDEGEE. CDR3 nucleotide sequence: TGTGCCAGCAGCTTGGGACAGCGACACTATGGCTACACCTTC. It yields the protein CASSLGQRHYGYTF.

This sequence joins TRBV5-1 and TRBJ1-1; a possible D gene is TRBD1 (6 bases). Trimming stripped 0 bases from V and 4 bases from J, with 13 bases between. CDR3 length: 15 amino acids. Germline CDR1 SGHRS, CDR2 YFSETQ. The CDR3 DNA sequence: TGCGCCAGCAGCTTGGGGGAGAGGGGGAGCACTGAAGCTTTCTTT. Protein product: CASSLGERGSTEAFF.

This chain connects TRBV10-3 to TRBJ2-1; TRBD2 might be the D (5 bases). This CDR3 is built from 14 residues. V lost 7 bases to trimming and J lost 5 bases, with 15 bases between them. Germline CDR1 is ENHRY and CDR2 is SYGVKD. CDR3 loop: CAITTRWGDNEQFF. CDR3 nucleotides: TGTGCCATCACAACGCGGTGGGGAGACAATGAGCAGTTCTTC.

This clone has a handful of counts. The CDR3 sequence is CSAVGEPQHF. The DNA of the CDR3 is TGCAGTGCTGTAGGGGAGCCCCAGCATTTT. V and J are TRBV20-1 and TRBJ1-5; D is perhaps TRBD1 (5 bases). The germline V gene has CDR1 DFQATT and CDR2 SNEGSKA (reference sequence). The CDR3 length is 10 residues. V was shortened by 5 bases and J by 8 bases, with 7 bases between the two germline ends.

The chain links TRBV7-9 to TRBJ2-2; tentative D call: TRBD1 (6 bases). Trimming removed 8 bases at V and 0 bases at J, with 16 bases between. This CDR3 region has 16 residues. Germline CDR1 SEHNR, CDR2 FQNEAQ (reference sequence). The CDR3 sequence is CASHIQGRSNTGELFF. For the CDR3, the DNA is TGTGCCAGCCATATTCAGGGGCGATCGAACACCGGGGAGCTGTTTTTT. The full variable domain, in which reference TRBV7-9 and TRBJ2-2 provide the parts outside the CDR3, is DTGVSQNPRHKITKRGQNVTFRCDPISEHNRLYWYRQTLGQGPEFLTYFQNEAQLEKSRLLSDRFSAERPKGSFSTLEIQRTEQGDSAMYLCASHIQGRSNTGELFFGEGSRLTVL.

The CDR3 nucleotides are TGTGCCAGCAGCTTAGATGCGCGGCAGGGAGGGTTCTTC. As protein: CASSLDARQGGFF. The genes are TRBV11-2 and TRBJ2-1, with a tentative D call TRBD2 (6 bases). Deletions cut 0 bases from V and 15 bases from J, with 15 bases between. The CDR3 covers 13 residues. Germline CDR1 and CDR2: SGHAT and FQNNGV.

This clone has more than one count but fewer than ten. The chain's CDR3 is CAWSVVQGRSPLHF. DNA of the CDR3: TGTGCCTGGAGTGTAGTCCAGGGGCGGTCACCCCTCCACTTT. This chain connects TRBV30 to TRBJ1-6, with D possibly being TRBD1 (6 bases). The CDR3 consists of 14 residues. From germline, CDR1 is GTSNPN and CDR2 SVGIG (reference sequence). V was cut by 0 bases and J by 10 bases, with 13 bases left in between.

This clone came up once. The CDR3 is CASSSKAGAGEQFF. The DNA for the CDR3 is TGTGCCAGCAGCTCCAAGGCGGGGGCGGGTGAGCAGTTCTTC. The V call is TRBV7-2, the J call TRBJ2-1, with D possibly being TRBD2 (7 bases). Trimming left V 4 bases short and J 9 bases short, with 16 bases between. CDR3 length: 14 residues. Germline CDR1 and CDR2: SGHTA and FQGNSA.

This chain joins TRBV10-3 and TRBJ2-2, with a possible D match to TRBD1 (6 bases). This CDR3 contains 16 residues. Germline V CDR1 and CDR2: ENHRY, SYGVKD. V lost 3 bases and J lost 5, with 16 bases in between. The DNA of the CDR3 is TGTGCCATCAGTGACCCCAGGGGTGGCAGTACCGGGGAGCTGTTTTTT. Protein: CAISDPRGGSTGELFF.

The chain uses TRBV13 and TRBJ2-1; a weak D match, TRBD2 (6 bases). Germline loops: CDR1 PRHDT, CDR2 FYEKMQ (reference sequence). Trimming shortened V by 3 bases and J by 0 bases, and 12 bases separated the two germline ends. CDR3 length: 16 residues. The CDR3 spells CASSFSQTSSYNEQFF. In DNA form, the CDR3 reads TGTGCCAGCAGCTTCAGCCAGACTAGCTCCTACAATGAGCAGTTCTTC.

The chain links TRBV7-2 to TRBJ1-1; TRBD1 might be the D (6 bases). Looked up from germline, CDR1 is SGHTA and CDR2 is FQGNSA. The CDR3 length is 15 residues. V was clipped by 5 bases and J by 5 bases, with 18 bases between them. The CDR3 protein is CASSEQTGSGTEAFF. The DNA for the CDR3 is TGTGCCAGCAGCGAACAAACAGGGTCGGGAACTGAAGCTTTCTTT.

The chain has TRBV28 and TRBJ1-2; a weak D match, TRBD1 (5 bases). Germline loops: CDR1 MDHEN, CDR2 SYDVKM. Between the trimmed V and J ends, which lost 5 bases and 1 base, there was a span of 14 bases. This CDR3 comprises 15 residues. The CDR3 protein is CASSLTDTINYGYTF. DNA of the CDR3: TGTGCCAGCAGTCTAACGGACACTATTAACTATGGCTACACCTTC.

The J gene is TRBJ2-7, the V gene TRBV27, with D possibly being TRBD1 (5 bases). CDR3 length: 16 amino acids. The germline CDR1 and CDR2 sequences are MNHEY and SMNVEV (reference sequence). V dropped 4 bases and J dropped 3 bases, with 19 bases sitting between them. The CDR3 coding sequence is TGTGCCAGCAGTTCCCCGACAGCTAACTTGGGCTACGAGCAGTACTTC. Amino acids: CASSSPTANLGYEQYF.

The CDR3 region is CASSQGQGYVTQYF. CDR3 nucleotides: TGCGCCAGCAGCCAAGGACAGGGGTATGTGACCCAGTACTTC. The J gene is TRBJ2-5, the V gene TRBV4-3, with TRBD1 identical over 8 bases. Germline values: CDR1 LGHNA, CDR2 YSLEER. V was pared by 1 base and J by 7 bases, with 5 bases of the junction left unmatched. This CDR3 contains 14 residues.

The gene calls are TRBV7-8 and TRBJ2-5, with D maybe TRBD1 (5 bases). The germline V gene has CDR1 SGHVS and CDR2 FQNEAQ. The CDR3 spans 13 residues. V lost 1 base and J 5 bases, leaving 8 bases between the germline ends. CDR3: CASSLVQAETQYF. In nucleotides, the CDR3 is TGTGCCAGCAGCTTAGTACAGGCCGAGACCCAGTACTTC.

This chain uses TRBV2 with TRBJ2-1, with TRBD2 identical over 9 bases. The V gene's germline CDR1 is SNHLY and CDR2 FYNNEI. The length of the CDR3 is 17 residues. V lost 3 bases, J lost 0 bases, and 6 bases stayed unmatched. CDR3 sequence: CASSDPGLARSYNEQFF. The DNA of the CDR3 is TGTGCCAGCAGTGATCCCGGACTAGCGCGCTCCTACAATGAGCAGTTCTTC.

This clone was seen only a few times. The chain couples TRBV10-1 to TRBJ2-3, with TRBD1 matching 8 bases. CDR3 length: 14 residues. CDR1 WNHNN and CDR2 SYGVQD come from the germline V gene (reference sequence). J lost 4 bases, V lost 4 bases, and 4 bases had no gene match. Here the CDR3 reads CASSVYRGADTQYF. The CDR3, as DNA: TGCGCCAGCAGTGTGTACAGGGGGGCAGATACGCAGTATTTT.